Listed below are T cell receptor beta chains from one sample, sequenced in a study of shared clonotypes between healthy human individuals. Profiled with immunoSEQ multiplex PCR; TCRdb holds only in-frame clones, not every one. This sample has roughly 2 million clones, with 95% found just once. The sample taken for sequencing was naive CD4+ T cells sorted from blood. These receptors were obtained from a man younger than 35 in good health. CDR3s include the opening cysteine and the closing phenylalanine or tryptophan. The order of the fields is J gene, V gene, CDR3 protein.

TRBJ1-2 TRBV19 CASSPGDANNYGYTF
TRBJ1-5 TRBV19 CASSIGQVYHQPQHF
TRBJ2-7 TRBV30 CAWTSGGGALSYEQYF
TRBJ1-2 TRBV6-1 CASSEALAGAYGYTF
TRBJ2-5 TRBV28 CASSPSGGASETQYF
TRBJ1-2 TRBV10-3 CAISEGQRSNYGYTF
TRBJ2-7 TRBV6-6 CASSYGAAYEQYF
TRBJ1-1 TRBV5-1 CASSSRTGANTEAFF
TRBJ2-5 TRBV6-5 CASSPDRGAVETQYF
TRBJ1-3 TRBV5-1 CASSLTGTGNTIYF
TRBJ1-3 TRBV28 CASSFYREGNTIYF
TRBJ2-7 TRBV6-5 CASSADYEQYF
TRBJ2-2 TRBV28 CASSLLGTGRTGELFF
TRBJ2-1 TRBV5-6 CASSYYGTSDNEQFF
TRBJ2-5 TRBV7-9 CASSNRGLAETQYF
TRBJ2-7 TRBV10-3 CAISESTLGEYEQYF
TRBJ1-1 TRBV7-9 CASSFQGAHTEAFF
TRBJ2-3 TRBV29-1 CSVYETGRGDTQYF
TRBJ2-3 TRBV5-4 CASSPSGHPTDTQYF
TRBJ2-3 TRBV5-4 CASSPLAGGSTDTQYF
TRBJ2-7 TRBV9 CASSVTTGESDEQYF
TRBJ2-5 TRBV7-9 CASSGGNQETQYF
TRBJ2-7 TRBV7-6 CASSRDRDYEQYF
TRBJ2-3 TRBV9 CASSSGLAGGEDTQYF
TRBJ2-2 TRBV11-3 CASSYDGTSNTGELFF
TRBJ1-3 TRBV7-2 CASSLLSSGNTIYF
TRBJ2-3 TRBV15 CATSREIQGALTDTQYF
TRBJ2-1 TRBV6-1 CASRTDRGRINEQFF
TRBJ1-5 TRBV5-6 CASSLELNQPQHF
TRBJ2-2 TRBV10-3 CAISESPGQVNTGELFF
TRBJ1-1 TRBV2 CASSGQGNAAFF
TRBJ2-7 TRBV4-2 CASSQSRTGRSSYEQYF
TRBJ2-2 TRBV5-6 CASSLATGATNTGELFF
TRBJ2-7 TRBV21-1 CASPGPRSYEQYF
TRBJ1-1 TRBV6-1 CASSDRAPPEAFF
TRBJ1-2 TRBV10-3 CAISPTGTYGYTF
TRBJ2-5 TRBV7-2 CASSFVGKQETQYF
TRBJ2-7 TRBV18 CASSPPGQGDRDYEQYF
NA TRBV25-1 CASSGTPSYEQYF
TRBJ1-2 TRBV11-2 CASSPQGLYGYTF
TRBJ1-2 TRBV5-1 CASSSTLNYGYTF
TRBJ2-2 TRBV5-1 CASSLTFGTGWNTGELFF
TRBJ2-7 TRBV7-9 CASSLEGPAFYEQYF
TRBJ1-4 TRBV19 CASSGGLAATNEKLFF
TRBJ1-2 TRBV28 CASTSGDAVFGYTF
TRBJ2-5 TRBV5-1 CASSGGGGQETQYF
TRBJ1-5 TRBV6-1 CASSEAGWQPQHF
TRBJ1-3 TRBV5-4 CASSLSDTSGVTIYF
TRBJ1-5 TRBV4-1 CASSQETRGGSNQPQHF
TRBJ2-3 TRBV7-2 CASSLQGAIMTDTQYF